Listed below are T cell receptor beta chains from one sample, sequenced in a study of blood T cells in healthy people across ages. MiXCR, run by TCRdb on the 5' RACE reads, gives a single entry per CDR3 protein. The table shows about 570,000 distinct CDR3 sequences, with 25% to 30% occurring only once. Sequencing was performed on blood. All receptors derive from a woman in her 70s in good health. Both conserved end residues are part of each CDR3. The D gene is left open where the match is weak. The size entry is marked missing in some rows and otherwise reads once, few, many or a size class.

>.|.|TRBJ2-7|TRBV14
TGTGCCAGCAGCTCGACTCAAACCCGTGGGGAGCAGTACTTC
CASSSTQTRGEQYF
>.|TRBD1|TRBJ2-5|TRBV12-5
TGTGCTAGTGGTTCCGGACAGGGGGAAGAGACCCAGTACTTC
CASGSGQGEETQYF
>few|.|TRBJ1-5|TRBV4-1
TGCGCCAGCAGCCAAGAAGCAGGGGTTAGCAATCAGCCCCAGCATTTT
CASSQEAGVSNQPQHF
>once|.|TRBJ1-1|TRBV5-1
TGCGCCAGCAGCTTGTACTCCGGGACACCGAACACTGAAGCTTTCTTT
CASSLYSGTPNTEAFF
>.|.|TRBJ1-2|TRBV5-1
TGCGCCAGCAGCTTGGAGGCGGGGATCTATGGCTACACCTTC
CASSLEAGIYGYTF
>.|TRBD1|TRBJ1-2|TRBV7-2
TGTGCCAGCAGCTTATTGCAGGGGGGGAGCGGCTACACCTTC
CASSLLQGGSGYTF
>few|.|TRBJ1-1|TRBV9
TGTGCCAGCAGCGTAGGCTTTGAGGGGACTGAAGCTTTCTTT
CASSVGFEGTEAFF
>few|.|TRBJ2-5|TRBV7-2
TGTGCCAGCAGCTTCCCGGCGGAGACCCAGTACTTC
CASSFPAETQYF
>.|TRBD1|TRBJ2-1|TRBV7-2
TGTGCCAGCAGACAAAATACAGGGGACAATGAGCAGTTCTTC
CASRQNTGDNEQFF
>.|.|TRBJ2-5|TRBV10-3
TGTGCCATCAGTGAGGTAGTCCAAGAGACCCAGTACTTC
CAISEVVQETQYF
>.|.|TRBJ2-3|TRBV12-3/TRBV12-4
TGTGCCAGCAGTTTCGGGGAATTTGGGACCACAGATACGCAGTATTTT
CASSFGEFGTTDTQYF
>few|.|TRBJ2-7|TRBV12-3/TRBV12-4
TGTGCCAGCACCGTCTACGAGCAGTACTTC
CASTVYEQYF
>.|.|TRBJ1-1|TRBV7-9
TGTGCCAGCAGCGCGATGAAAGGGAGCACTGAAGCTTTCTTT
CASSAMKGSTEAFF
>.|TRBD1|TRBJ2-7|TRBV12-3/TRBV12-4
TGTGCCAGCAGTCCCGACAGGGGGCGCGTCCACGAGCAGTACTTC
CASSPDRGRVHEQYF
>.|.|TRBJ2-4|TRBV7-7
TGTGCTAGCAGCTTAACAGGTTTCCGGCTTCAGTACTTC
CASSLTGFRLQYF
>.|.|TRBJ2-3|TRBV20-1
TGCAGTGCTAGGGGTCCCACGATGGGCACAGATACGCAGTATTTT
CSARGPTMGTDTQYF
>.|.|TRBJ1-4|TRBV6-4
TGTGCCAGCAGTGAGACGGAAAATGAAAAACTGTTTTTT
CASSETENEKLFF
>few|.|TRBJ2-3|TRBV5-1
TGCGCCAGCAGCGTATCCGGGACCCGGGGAGATACGCAGTATTTT
CASSVSGTRGDTQYF
>few|.|TRBJ2-5|TRBV14
TGTGCCAGCAGCCATTCTCGACTCCCTCATTCCTATATGCACTTC
CASSHSRLPHSYMHF
>few|TRBD1|TRBJ1-2|TRBV20-1
TGCAGTGTTCCCTCGGACAGGGGGCTTGGCTACACCTTC
CSVPSDRGLGYTF
>few|.|TRBJ2-6|TRBV13
TGTGCCAGCAGCGCACGAGCTGGGGCCAACGTCCTGACTTTC
CASSARAGANVLTF
>.|.|TRBJ2-3|TRBV20-1
TGCAGTGCTAGTTCTACTTCGTACACAGATACGCAGTATTTT
CSASSTSYTDTQYF
>.|.|TRBJ1-4|TRBV12-3/TRBV12-4
TGTGCCAGCTGCCCGGACGGGGGGCGAGGTGAAAAACTGTTTTTT
CASCPDGGRGEKLFF
>.|.|TRBJ1-2|TRBV20-1
TGCAGTGCTAGAGATCGGACCGATCGGGGCTACACCTTC
CSARDRTDRGYTF
>.|.|TRBJ2-1|TRBV7-9
TGTGCCGGCAGCTTTAGTTGGGTTGAGCAGTTCTTC
CAGSFSWVEQFF
>few|TRBD1|TRBJ2-1|TRBV5-1
TGCGCCAGCAGCTTACAGGGGAGTTATGAGCAGTTCTTC
CASSLQGSYEQFF
>many|TRBD1|TRBJ2-5|TRBV5-1
TGCGCCAGCAGCCAGGGACAGCAAGAGACCCAGTACTTC
CASSQGQQETQYF
>few|TRBD1|TRBJ1-1|TRBV10-3
TGTGCCATCAAACAGGGGGGTGGCACTGAAGCTTTCTTT
CAIKQGGGTEAFF
>.|.|TRBJ1-1|TRBV5-1
TGCGCCAGCACCTTGGGGCAGGCTCACACTGAAGCTTTCTTT
CASTLGQAHTEAFF
>.|.|TRBJ2-5|TRBV6-2/TRBV6-3
TGTGCCAGCAGAAGTTTCTCACCCTTAAGGACAGTGGATTTGAAGACCCAGTACTTC
CASRSFSPLRTVDLKTQYF
>few|TRBD2|TRBJ2-7|TRBV4-2
TGTGCCAGCAGCCAAGACCTAACTAGCGGGGGGCGTTGGTTCGAGCAGTACTTC
CASSQDLTSGGRWFEQYF
>few|TRBD1|TRBJ2-1|TRBV10-3
TGTGCCATCAGACCAGGGGGACAGGGGAGGAACAATGAGCAGTTCTTC
CAIRPGGQGRNNEQFF
>few|TRBD1|TRBJ1-2|TRBV11-3
TGTGCCAGCAGCATCAGGGGGTCTAGTAACTATGGCTACACCTTC
CASSIRGSSNYGYTF
>.|.|TRBJ1-4|TRBV15
TGTGCCACCAGCAGAAACCCCATGACCGGGGATGAAAAACTGTTTTTT
CATSRNPMTGDEKLFF
>.|TRBD2|TRBJ2-4|TRBV2
TGTGCCAGCAGTGGGGTGACTAGCGGTCAAAACATTCAGTACTTC
CASSGVTSGQNIQYF
>few|.|TRBJ1-6|TRBV6-1
TGTGCCAGCAGTACAGGCGGGACTCCGAAAAATTCACCCCTCCACTTT
CASSTGGTPKNSPLHF
>.|TRBD1|TRBJ2-5|TRBV10-3
TGTGCCAGCAGGGACAGCGGTCTAGAGACCCAGTACTTC
CASRDSGLETQYF
>.|.|TRBJ2-2|TRBV27
TGTGCCAGCAGTTTATCTACGGACAGCAACACCGGGGAGCTGTTTTTT
CASSLSTDSNTGELFF
>.|TRBD1|TRBJ1-1|TRBV3-1
TGTGCCAGCAGCCAGACGACAGGGAAAACTGAAGCTTTCTTT
CASSQTTGKTEAFF
>.|TRBD1|TRBJ1-2|TRBV29-1
TGCAGCGTGGACAGGCATGACTATGGCTACACCTTC
CSVDRHDYGYTF
>few|.|TRBJ2-7|TRBV5-1
TGCGCCAGCAACTTGTTCAGGGGCAAGGACGAGCAGTACTTC
CASNLFRGKDEQYF
>few|TRBD1|TRBJ2-7|TRBV15
TGTGCCACCAGCAGAGATCCGGGACAGGGGTACGAGCAGTACTTC
CATSRDPGQGYEQYF
>.|.|TRBJ2-2|TRBV29-1
TGCAGCGTTTCTAATAGCTTTAGCGGGGAGCTGTTTTTT
CSVSNSFSGELFF
>.|TRBD2|TRBJ2-1|TRBV27
TGTGCCAGCAGTTCCCTAGCGGGGCGAACTAATGAGCAGTTCTTC
CASSSLAGRTNEQFF
>.|.|TRBJ2-2|TRBV4-3
TGCGCCAGCAGCCCGCAGTTCGGGGAGCTGTTTTTT
CASSPQFGELFF
>.|.|TRBJ2-2|TRBV11-2
TGTGCCAGCAGCAGACAGCGGGTACCGAACACCGGGGAGCTGTTTTTT
CASSRQRVPNTGELFF
>few|.|TRBJ1-3|TRBV7-2
TGTGCCAGCAGACCCCCAGGTTACTCTGGAAACACCATATATTTT
CASRPPGYSGNTIYF
>.|.|TRBJ1-2|TRBV6-2/TRBV6-3
TGTGCCAGCAGTTTCCTCAACTATGGCTACACCTTC
CASSFLNYGYTF
>few|TRBD2|TRBJ2-1|TRBV6-6
TGTGCCAGCAGTCCGACTAGCGGGGAGCAGTTCTTC
CASSPTSGEQFF
>few|TRBD2|TRBJ2-4|TRBV3-1
TGTGCCAGCAGCCAAGCGGCTAGCGGGCCTTTAAACATTCAGTACTTC
CASSQAASGPLNIQYF
>.|TRBD2|TRBJ2-3|TRBV9
TGTGCCAGCAGCGTGGGACTAACCACAGATACGCAGTATTTT
CASSVGLTTDTQYF
>few|.|TRBJ1-6|TRBV11-2
TGTGCCAGCAGCTTATACGGCGCTGATTCACCCCTCCACTTT
CASSLYGADSPLHF
>.|TRBD2|TRBJ2-7|TRBV13
TGTGCCAGCAGCCCTCGACTAGCGGGGGGCGAGCAGTACTTC
CASSPRLAGGEQYF
>.|.|TRBJ1-6|TRBV20-1
TGCAGTGCTAGAGTCGACCACTACTCACCCCTCCACTTT
CSARVDHYSPLHF
>.|.|TRBJ2-1|TRBV27
TGTGCGTCGGACAGACCATACAATGAGCAGTTCTTC
CASDRPYNEQFF